Listed here is a single T cell receptor beta chain. This entry comes from a study of blood T cell repertoires in COVID-19. Whole-study context: The United States, Italy and Spain were the sources of the acute and convalescent COVID-19 samples.

Looked up from germline, CDR1 is SQVTM and CDR2 is ANQGSEA. V lost 7 bases to trimming and J lost 0 bases, with 9 bases between them. This CDR3 has 13 amino acids. Sequenced by immunoSEQ multiplex PCR; TCRdb stores in-frame clones only, minus some. Of about 220,000 clones in the sample, about 83% were seen once. Sequenced sample: peripheral blood. This TCR came from a woman aged 40 to 55 with active or convalescent COVID-19. The chain combines TRBV29-1 with TRBJ1-4; D gene unclear. The CDR3 nucleotides are TGCAGCGGCGGTCGGGCAACTAATGAAAAACTGTTTTTT. It is translated as CSGGRATNEKLFF. Full variable domain (outside the CDR3, taken from reference TRBV29-1 and TRBJ1-4): SAVISQKPSRDICQRGTSLTIQCQVDSQVTMMFWYRQQPGQSLTLIATANQGSEATYESGFVIDKFPISRPNLTFSTLTVSNMSPEDSSIYLCSGGRATNEKLFFGSGTQLSVL.